This TCR beta chain derives from a study of metastatic and nonmetastatic thyroid tumors. Regarding the study as a whole: Malignant thyroid tumors reportedly had TCR beta diversity that was significantly higher than in benign nodules, in blood and tumor.

Patients had received no treatment of any kind before thyroid surgery. In this sample, this clone turned up once. Its specificity is not known. TCRdb recomputed clones from the PCR reads via MiXCR. This table holds tens of thousands of clones, roughly 15% found once. This sequence originates from a female donor with papillary thyroid cancer or a benign thyroid nodule (not recorded which). Some clones in this sample may be carry-over from other donors' samples. The sequencing sample was made of blood.

The CDR3 loop reads CSARDLQANTEAFF. The DNA for the CDR3 is TGCAGTGCTAGAGATTTACAGGCCAACACTGAAGCTTTCTTT. The rearrangement uses TRBV20-1 and TRBJ1-1; D perhaps matches TRBD1 (5 bases). Germline CDR1 DFQATT, CDR2 SNEGSKA (reference sequence). V was pared by 0 bases and J by 2 bases, with 10 bases between. The CDR3 runs 14 residues.